The next 31 T cell receptor beta chains were all read from a single sample in a study of blood T cell repertoires in COVID-19. The data were produced by immunoSEQ multiplex PCR, yet TCRdb's version contains in-frame clones alone and is incomplete. The sample includes approximately 96,000 clones, 70% to 90% of them seen just once. Sequenced input: peripheral blood. The receptors were sampled from a human donor with COVID-19, enrolled during active disease. The donor label of this sample is uncertain.

The V gene is TRBV4-1, the J gene TRBJ1-4, with D hard to call. The length of the CDR3 is 19 residues. V lost 1 base and J 7 bases, leaving 25 bases between the germline ends. Germline CDR1 is MGHRA and CDR2 is YSYEKL. The DNA for the CDR3 is TGCGCCAGCAGCCAAGGCCGGGGTTTGGCCGGGCATTTGGCTGAAAAACTGTTTTTT. Its protein product is CASSQGRGLAGHLAEKLFF.

The genes are TRBV9 and TRBJ2-7, with 9 positions matching TRBD1. The germline V gene has CDR1 SGDLS and CDR2 YYNGEE. CDR3 length equals 15 residues. Trimming took 2 bases from V and 0 from J; bases not matched to a gene: 3. CDR3 bases: TGTGCCAGCAGCGTGGGACAGGGACCCTCCTACGAGCAGTACTTC. It codes for CASSVGQGPSYEQYF. The variable domain in full, completed from reference TRBV9 and TRBJ2-7, reads DSGVTQTPKHLITATGQRVTLRCSPRSGDLSVYWYQQSLDQGLQFLIQYYNGEERAKGNILERFSAQQFPDLHSELNLSSLELGDSALYFCASSVGQGPSYEQYFGPGTRLTVT.

The chain recombines TRBV20-1 with TRBJ2-1; TRBD2 aligns across 10 bases. V lost 5 bases and J lost 7; bases outside the gene matches: 5. The germline V gene has CDR1 DFQATT and CDR2 SNEGSKA (reference sequence). The CDR3 has 13 amino acids. The CDR3 nucleotides are TGCAGTGCTGGTGGGACTAGCGTGAATGAGCAGTTCTTC. Protein: CSAGGTSVNEQFF.

This chain connects TRBV6-5 to TRBJ1-1, with 8 bases matching TRBD1. CDR3 length: 15 residues. V shed 4 bases, J shed 4 bases, and the junction held 8 bases outside the gene matches. CDR1 is MNHEY, CDR2 SVGAGI, per germline. The CDR3 DNA reads TGTGCCAGCAGTTTCCGGGCTACAGGGGGCACTGAAGCTTTCTTT. This translates into CASSFRATGGTEAFF.

This CDR3 reads CAFDTGTGLYEQYF. The DNA of the CDR3 is TGTGCCTTTGACACCGGGACAGGGCTCTACGAGCAGTACTTC. The rearrangement uses TRBV6-5 and TRBJ2-7, with TRBD1 matching 9 bases. Per the germline V gene, CDR1 is MNHEY and CDR2 is SVGAGI. J lost 3 bases, V lost 11 bases, and 11 bases had no gene match. The CDR3 consists of 14 residues.

The J gene is TRBJ1-1, the V gene TRBV18, with D possibly matching TRBD1 (6 bases). Germline V gene data show CDR1 as KGHSH and CDR2 as LQKENI. Trimming stripped 0 bases from V and 1 base from J, with 6 bases between. This CDR3 comprises 14 residues. The CDR3 DNA is TGTGCCAGCTCACCACCGACAGGGAACACTGAAGCTTTCTTT. As protein: CASSPPTGNTEAFF.

This chain links TRBV30 with TRBJ2-7, with D maybe TRBD1 (5 bases). Trimming removed 4 bases at V and 5 bases at J, with 27 bases between. The length of the CDR3 is 17 residues. Germline CDR1 reads GTSNPN; CDR2 reads SVGIG (reference sequence). CDR3 sequence: CAWIPSETRAPRHEQYF. For the CDR3, the DNA is TGTGCCTGGATTCCGTCCGAAACCAGGGCCCCCAGGCACGAGCAGTACTTC.

The genes are TRBV12-3 or TRBV12-4 and TRBJ2-7; a weak D match, TRBD1 (6 bases). V lost 4 bases to trimming and J lost 6 bases, with 13 bases between them. CDR3 length: 13 residues. CDR3 DNA: TGTGCCAGCAGTTGGGTTACAGGGTCCGAGCAGTACTTC. This translates into CASSWVTGSEQYF.

This sequence joins TRBV11-3 and TRBJ2-1, with D tentatively TRBD2 (5 bases). This CDR3 is built from 17 residues. The ends were cut back, 5 bases at V and 4 bases at J, with 21 bases in the middle. Per the germline V gene, CDR1 is SGHNT and CDR2 is YENEEA. CDR3 sequence (DNA): TGTGCCAGCAGCCCATCTGGTGGGAGAGCGGCGTACAATGAGCAGTTCTTC. Protein: CASSPSGGRAAYNEQFF.

The chain links TRBV7-9 to TRBJ1-1; TRBD1 agrees at 10 bases. The CDR3 is made up of 15 amino acids. Germline V gives CDR1 SEHNR, CDR2 FQNEAQ (reference sequence). The V gene end was trimmed by 2 bases and the J gene end by 3 bases; junction bases not matched to a gene: 3. In DNA, the CDR3 is TGTGCCAGCAGCTTACCGGGACAGGGGTACACTGAAGCTTTCTTT. Translated: CASSLPGQGYTEAFF. Combining the CDR3 with reference TRBV7-9 and TRBJ1-1 gives the whole variable domain DTGVSQNPRHKITKRGQNVTFRCDPISEHNRLYWYRQTLGQGPEFLTYFQNEAQLEKSRLLSDRFSAERPKGSFSTLEIQRTEQGDSAMYLCASSLPGQGYTEAFFGQGTRLTVV.

J is TRBJ2-7 and V is TRBV28; TRBD1 might be the D (5 bases). The CDR3 extends over 13 amino acids. V was pared by 8 bases and J by 2 bases, with 13 bases between. Per the germline V gene, CDR1 is MDHEN and CDR2 is SYDVKM. CDR3 nucleotides: TGTGCCAGCGTCCGACAGCCAACCTACGAGCAGTACTTC. It codes for CASVRQPTYEQYF. Full variable domain (missing parts from reference TRBV28 and TRBJ2-7): DVKVTQSSRYLVKRTGEKVFLECVQDMDHENMFWYRQDPGLGLRLIYFSYDVKMKEKGDIPEGYSVSREKKERFSLILESASTNQTSMYLCASVRQPTYEQYFGPGTRLTVT.

The chain joins TRBV6-4 to TRBJ2-1; 10 bases map to TRBD1. Per the germline V gene, CDR1 is MRHNA and CDR2 is SNTAGT. V shed 0 bases, J shed 7 bases, and the junction held 3 bases outside the gene matches. There are 15 residues in the CDR3. CDR3 region: CASSDSTGGGNEQFF. The CDR3 DNA follows: TGTGCCAGCAGTGACTCGACAGGGGGCGGGAATGAGCAGTTCTTC.

The rearrangement joins TRBV14 to TRBJ2-5; 10 bases fit TRBD1. Germline V gene lookup returns CDR1 SGHDN and CDR2 FVKESK. This CDR3 spans 15 amino acids. V lost 4 bases and J lost 2; bases outside the gene matches: 4. DNA of the CDR3: TGTGCCAGCAGCCCGGGACAGGGGAAACAAGAGACCCAGTACTTC. Residues: CASSPGQGKQETQYF.

The chain couples TRBV5-1 to TRBJ2-5, with D maybe TRBD1 (5 bases). V gave up 4 bases and J gave up 2 bases, with 6 bases separating them. CDR1 and CDR2 from the germline V gene are SGHRS and YFSETQ. This CDR3 contains 12 residues. The CDR3 nucleotides are TGCGCCAGCAGCGACAGTCAAGAGACCCAGTACTTC. Translated, it gives CASSDSQETQYF.

The rearrangement uses TRBV11-2 and TRBJ1-5; D is uncertain. This CDR3 is built from 15 residues. The germline V and J ends were trimmed by 0 bases and 9 bases, with 15 bases remaining between them. Germline assignment: CDR1 SGHAT and CDR2 FQNNGV. CDR3 bases: TGTGCCAGCAGCTTAGATTCAGATAAACGGGGGCCCCAGCATTTT. This gives the protein CASSLDSDKRGPQHF. Full variable domain (remainder filled in from reference TRBV11-2 and TRBJ1-5): EAGVAQSPRYKIIEKRQSVAFWCNPISGHATLYWYQQILGQGPKLLIQFQNNGVVDDSQLPKDRFSAERLKGVDSTLKIQPAKLEDSAVYLCASSLDSDKRGPQHFGDGTRLSIL.

The rearrangement uses TRBV29-1 and TRBJ1-2; 7 nucleotides match TRBD1. The CDR3 contains 14 residues. Germline CDR1 and CDR2: SQVTM and ANQGSEA. Trimming took 4 bases from V and 2 from J; bases not matched to a gene: 7. CDR3 residues: CSVATGSGNYGYTF. The CDR3, as DNA: TGCAGCGTTGCGACAGGGTCAGGGAACTATGGCTACACCTTC. The whole variable domain, remainder taken from reference TRBV29-1 and TRBJ1-2, is SAVISQKPSRDICQRGTSLTIQCQVDSQVTMMFWYRQQPGQSLTLIATANQGSEATYESGFVIDKFPISRPNLTFSTLTVSNMSPEDSSIYLCSVATGSGNYGYTFGSGTRLTVV.

The chain joins TRBV27 to TRBJ2-7, with D possibly being TRBD2 (6 bases). Per the germline V gene, CDR1 is MNHEY and CDR2 is SMNVEV (reference sequence). V was clipped by 0 bases and J by 2 bases, with 14 bases between them. The CDR3 has 16 amino acids. The DNA of the CDR3 is TGTGCCAGCAGTTTATCGACTAGTTCGATTCCCTACGAGCAGTACTTC. It yields the protein CASSLSTSSIPYEQYF.

This chain uses TRBV2 with TRBJ1-3; a possible D gene is TRBD1 (6 bases). V was cut by 9 bases and J by 0 bases, with 18 bases left in between. The CDR3 extends over 16 amino acids. The germline V gene encodes CDR1 SNHLY and CDR2 FYNNEI. CDR3: CARSDRIKGSGNTIYF. The CDR3 region has the DNA TGTGCCAGAAGCGACAGGATTAAAGGCTCTGGAAACACCATATATTTT.

The V and J genes are TRBV19 and TRBJ1-5, with D possibly TRBD1 on 6 matching bases. CDR1 and CDR2 (germline): LNHDA, SQIVND (reference sequence). The V and J ends lost 7 bases and 5 bases respectively, with 9 bases between them. This CDR3 has 12 amino acids. The CDR3 DNA reads TGTGCCAGTACCACAGGGTATCAGCCCCAGCATTTT. It encodes CASTTGYQPQHF.

The V gene is TRBV6-5, the J gene TRBJ2-5, with a tentative D call TRBD1 (6 bases). The CDR3 runs 15 residues. Per the germline V gene, CDR1 is MNHEY and CDR2 is SVGAGI. V was shortened by 6 bases and J by 1 base, with 15 bases between the two germline ends. The CDR3 DNA sequence: TGTGCCAGCAGCCAGGGGTATGGGGGCCAAGAGACCCAGTACTTC. This gives the protein CASSQGYGGQETQYF.

J is TRBJ2-7 and V is TRBV6-5, with 7 bases identical to TRBD1. This CDR3 is 15 amino acids long. J gave up 1 base and V 2 bases, and 5 bases lay outside the gene matches. CDR1 MNHEY and CDR2 SVGAGI come from the germline V gene. CDR3 in amino acids: CASSYAEQGSYEQYF. CDR3 nucleotide sequence: TGTGCCAGCAGTTACGCAGAACAGGGGTCCTACGAGCAGTACTTC.

The genes are TRBV10-2 and TRBJ1-1, with 7 bases identical to TRBD1. CDR3 length equals 13 residues. Trimming removed 2 bases from V and 4 bases from J; junction bases left unmatched: 1. The germline V gene has CDR1 WSHSY and CDR2 SAAADI. For the CDR3, the DNA is TGCGCCAGCAGTGAGCACAGGGGCACTGAAGCTTTCTTT. This encodes CASSEHRGTEAFF.

V gene TRBV11-3 combines with J gene TRBJ2-3; 7 positions match TRBD1. This CDR3 is built from 14 residues. The V gene end was trimmed by 5 bases and the J gene end by 4 bases; junction bases not matched to a gene: 6. Germline V CDR1 and CDR2: SGHNT, YENEEA. The chain's CDR3 is CASSTGTVSDTQYF. CDR3 in DNA: TGTGCCAGCAGCACGGGGACAGTTTCAGATACGCAGTATTTT.

The rearrangement uses TRBV12-3 or TRBV12-4 and TRBJ2-2, with 9 positions matching TRBD1. Trimming cost V 0 bases and J 15 bases; bases outside gene matches: 5. The CDR3 runs 13 residues. The CDR3 loop is CASSLAMTGGVFF. The CDR3 DNA reads as TGTGCCAGCAGTTTAGCCATGACAGGGGGGGTGTTTTTT.

This clone occurred once. The genes are TRBV2 and TRBJ1-6, with D perhaps TRBD1 (6 bases). The germline V gene has CDR1 SNHLY and CDR2 FYNNEI. V lost 4 bases and J 10 bases, leaving 14 bases between the germline ends. CDR3 length: 14 amino acids. The CDR3 protein is CASSATGIGSPLHF. Here the CDR3 DNA reads TGTGCCAGCAGTGCCACAGGGATCGGGTCACCCCTCCACTTT. The complete variable domain, with remaining parts taken from reference TRBV2 and TRBJ1-6, reads EPEVTQTPSHQVTQMGQEVILRCVPISNHLYFYWYRQILGQKVEFLVSFYNNEISEKSEIFDDQFSVERPDGSNFTLKIRSTKLEDSAMYFCASSATGIGSPLHFGNGTRLTVT.

V gene TRBV7-3 combines with J gene TRBJ1-1; weak D call: TRBD1 (6 bases). Germline V lookup: CDR1 SGHTA, CDR2 FQGTGA. The CDR3 runs to 14 residues. Trimming removed 0 bases from V and 4 bases from J, with 9 bases in between. CDR3 sequence reads: CASSLTQGSTEAFF. The CDR3 nucleotides are TGTGCCAGCAGCTTAACTCAGGGGAGCACTGAAGCTTTCTTT.

The V and J genes are TRBV7-3 and TRBJ2-2; D is perhaps TRBD2 (6 bases). The CDR3 sequence is 13 residues long. Germline assignment: CDR1 SGHTA and CDR2 FQGTGA. The V and J ends lost 3 bases and 5 bases respectively, with 7 bases between them. CDR3 nucleotides: TGTGCCAGCAGCTTCGCGGGGACCGGGGAGCTGTTTTTT. This gives the protein CASSFAGTGELFF. Together with reference TRBV7-3 and TRBJ2-2, the CDR3 gives the full variable domain: GAGVSQTPSNKVTEKGKYVELRCDPISGHTALYWYRQSLGQGPEFLIYFQGTGAADDSGLPNDRFFAVRPEGSVSTLKIQRTERGDSAVYLCASSFAGTGELFFGEGSRLTVL.

The V gene is TRBV30, the J gene TRBJ2-7, with 12 bases fitting TRBD2. Trimming took 1 base from V and 0 from J; bases not matched to a gene: 7. This CDR3 has 17 residues. The germline CDR1 and CDR2 sequences are GTSNPN and SVGIG (reference sequence). The CDR3 loop reads CAWSGDPSGRVSYEQYF. The CDR3 nucleotides are TGTGCCTGGAGTGGAGACCCTAGCGGGAGGGTCTCCTACGAGCAGTACTTC.

The chain recombines TRBV9 with TRBJ1-3; 7 bases agree with TRBD1. V was pared by 0 bases and J by 2 bases, with 11 bases of the junction left unmatched. This CDR3 contains 18 residues. Germline V lookup: CDR1 SGDLS, CDR2 YYNGEE. This CDR3 is CASSVASGRGSTGNTIYF. CDR3 bases: TGTGCCAGCAGCGTAGCTTCCGGCAGGGGGTCCACTGGAAACACCATATATTTT.

J is TRBJ2-3 and V is TRBV6-5; the match to TRBD2 covers 11 bases. J lost 1 base, V lost 9 bases, and 6 bases had no gene match. Germline V gene lookup returns CDR1 MNHEY and CDR2 SVGAGI. The CDR3 consists of 15 residues. The CDR3 DNA sequence: TGTGCCAGTGGAGAACTAGCGGGGGGCACAGATACGCAGTATTTT. It yields the protein CASGELAGGTDTQYF.

This sequence joins TRBV14 and TRBJ1-1; TRBD1 matches 11 bases. Unmatched junction bases numbered 6, after V lost 5 bases and J lost 4 bases. This CDR3 contains 15 residues. CDR1 and CDR2 (germline): SGHDN, FVKESK. CDR3 coding DNA: TGTGCCAGCAGCAGCCCCGGGACAGGGGGCACTGAAGCTTTCTTT. Residues: CASSSPGTGGTEAFF.